Each of the 23 T cell receptor beta chains below was sequenced from the same sample in a study of T cells in Graves' hyperthyroidism and ophthalmopathy. Authors of the study amplified TCR beta CDR3 regions from RNA transcripts. RT-PCR in the first round (using the HTBI primer set) targeted the TCR CDR3. In TCRdb, the multiplex PCR reads were re-called with MiXCR into one record per CDR3 protein. The data hold 300,000 to 500,000 distinct CDR3 sequences, with about an eighth observed a single time. Material: blood. All receptors derive from a man aged 50 to 59 with Graves' ophthalmopathy.

The table lists this clonotype with many counts. The CDR3 loop reads CASSSYGGLAGGKETQYF. The CDR3 DNA follows: TGTGCCAGCAGCTCCTACGGGGGTCTAGCGGGAGGGAAAGAGACCCAGTACTTC. The rearrangement uses TRBV13 and TRBJ2-5, with 12 bases lining up with TRBD2. CDR1 PRHDT and CDR2 FYEKMQ come from the germline V gene (reference sequence). The J segment lost 3 bases and the V segment lost 4 bases, leaving 12 bases of the junction unmatched. The length of the CDR3 is 18 residues.

This clonotype was counted only a few times. The chain combines TRBV27 with TRBJ2-7; tentative D call: TRBD1 (6 bases). The length of the CDR3 is 17 residues. The germline gives CDR1 MNHEY, CDR2 SMNVEV (reference sequence). Trimming left V 5 bases short and J 3 bases short, with 23 bases between. This CDR3 is CASSPKLPTGFLYEQYF. The DNA of the CDR3 is TGTGCCAGCAGTCCGAAACTACCTACAGGGTTCCTCTACGAGCAGTACTTC.

This clonotype was seen repeatedly, ten times or more. Relative to the germline gene, one junction end is altered; a read error may explain this. The chain couples TRBV28 to TRBJ2-7, with 9 bases fitting TRBD2. Germline V gene sequence: CDR1 MDHEN, CDR2 SYDVKM. CDR3 length: 14 residues. In DNA, the CDR3 is TGTGCCAGCAATTTAGCGGGAGCAGTTTACGAGCAGTACTTC. This encodes CASNLAGAVYEQYF.

This clonotype came up many times. The chain uses TRBV28 and TRBJ1-1, with D maybe TRBD1 (5 bases). Germline V lookup: CDR1 MDHEN, CDR2 SYDVKM. CDR3 size: 18 residues. V was shortened by 2 bases and J by 0 bases, with 19 bases between the two germline ends. CDR3 protein: CASSLPDKMTALNTEAFF. The CDR3 coding sequence is TGTGCCAGCAGTTTACCAGACAAAATGACAGCTTTGAACACTGAAGCTTTCTTT.

This clonotype has ten or more counts. This rearrangement joins TRBV12-5 to TRBJ2-1; 10 nucleotides match TRBD2. Per germline, CDR1 LGHNT and CDR2 FRNRAP. The CDR3 loop spans 16 amino acids. V lost 3 bases, J lost 5 bases, and 7 bases stayed unmatched. CDR3 sequence: CASGFSSGRLDNEQFF. As DNA, the CDR3 is TGTGCTAGTGGTTTCTCTAGCGGGAGACTTGACAATGAGCAGTTCTTC.

This clonotype appeared a few times. This chain links TRBV6-1 with TRBJ2-2, with 10 bases matching TRBD2. The germline V gene has CDR1 MNHNS and CDR2 SASEGT. CDR3 length: 16 residues. Germline trimming cut 5 bases from V and 2 bases from J; bases unmatched to any gene: 5. CDR3 DNA sequence: TGTGCCAGCAGTTTAACTAGCGGGATAAACACCGGGGAGCTGTTTTTT. This translates into CASSLTSGINTGELFF.

This clonotype was seen repeatedly, ten times or more. The chain links TRBV7-6 to TRBJ1-1, with unresolved D. The V and J ends lost 1 base and 7 bases respectively, with 16 bases between them. This CDR3 is 15 amino acids long. Germline loops: CDR1 SGHVS, CDR2 FNYEAQ. CDR3 sequence: CASSLVEALVSEAFF. CDR3 in DNA: TGTGCCAGCAGCTTAGTGGAGGCCTTGGTGAGTGAAGCTTTCTTT.

This chain connects TRBV7-2 to TRBJ2-3; TRBD2 matches at 13 bases. Trimming removed 5 bases from V and 1 base from J; junction bases left unmatched: 6. The CDR3 spans 17 residues. CDR1 and CDR2 from the germline V gene are SGHTA and FQGNSA. The CDR3 DNA reads as TGTGCCAGCAGCCCCGGGACTAGCGGGGTCCGCACAGATACGCAGTATTTT. Its translation: CASSPGTSGVRTDTQYF.

This clonotype came up many times. The chain recombines TRBV28 with TRBJ1-2, with D unresolved. There are 12 residues in the CDR3. V lost 4 bases and J 5 bases, leaving 8 bases between the germline ends. Germline CDR1 MDHEN, CDR2 SYDVKM. The chain's CDR3 is CASSSLGYGYTF. CDR3 bases: TGTGCCAGCAGTTCCCTCGGGTATGGCTACACCTTC.

This clonotype occurred many times. This chain uses TRBV3-1 with TRBJ1-1; no reliable D call. Trimming removed 0 bases at V and 11 bases at J, with 13 bases between. Per the germline V gene, CDR1 is LGHDT and CDR2 is YNNKEL (reference sequence). The CDR3 consists of 13 residues. CDR3 coding DNA: TGTGCCAGCAGCCAAGATGAAGGCCGGAGGGCTTTCTTT. This gives the protein CASSQDEGRRAFF.

The chain carries TRBV13 and TRBJ1-6; possible D gene TRBD1, 5 bases. CDR3 size: 17 residues. V was trimmed by 3 bases and J by 6 bases, leaving 18 bases between them. Looked up from germline, CDR1 is PRHDT and CDR2 is FYEKMQ (reference sequence). The CDR3 reads CASSFSSRQRFNSPLHF. CDR3 coding DNA: TGTGCCAGCAGCTTTAGTAGTAGACAGCGGTTTAATTCACCCCTCCACTTT.

This clonotype has at least ten counts. This chain uses TRBV28 with TRBJ2-5; TRBD2 matches 15 bases. The CDR3 is 18 residues long. The ends lost 2 bases at V and 3 bases at J; junction bases unmatched: 7. Germline V gene sequence: CDR1 MDHEN, CDR2 SYDVKM. For the CDR3, the DNA is TGTGCCAGCAGTTTACAACGGTGGACTAGCGGGGGGGAAGAGACCCAGTACTTC. It is translated as CASSLQRWTSGGEETQYF.

This clonotype has a handful of counts. The rearrangement uses TRBV19 and TRBJ2-5; 10 positions match TRBD2. Germline V gene lookup returns CDR1 LNHDA and CDR2 SQIVND (reference sequence). J gave up 5 bases and V 5 bases, and 8 bases lay outside the gene matches. CDR3 length: 15 residues. The CDR3 nucleotides read TGTGCCAGTAGTGCCTCTAGCGGGAGTGGGGAGACCCAGTACTTC. It specifies CASSASSGSGETQYF.

This clonotype was detected many times. The V call is TRBV2, the J call TRBJ2-5; TRBD1 agrees at 8 bases. In germline, CDR1 is SNHLY, CDR2 FYNNEI. With V trimmed by 6 bases and J by 5 bases, 11 bases remained unmatched. The CDR3 spans 15 residues. CDR3 residues: CASSAQGGFKETQYF. Here the CDR3 DNA reads TGTGCCAGCAGCGCACAGGGGGGTTTTAAGGAGACCCAGTACTTC.

The chain recombines TRBV29-1 with TRBJ2-2; D not certain. From germline, CDR1 is SQVTM and CDR2 ANQGSEA. This CDR3 has 13 amino acids. V lost 7 bases, J lost 3 bases, and 12 bases lay in between. The CDR3 region has the DNA TGCAGCGCGAGTCAGTCTCACACCGGGGAGCTGTTTTTT. Encoded protein: CSASQSHTGELFF.

This clonotype appeared a few times. The CDR3 DNA reads as TGTGCCACCAGTGATTCCCTTGAGCCCCAGCATTTT. It is translated as CATSDSLEPQHF. The chain uses TRBV24-1 and TRBJ1-5, with D unresolved. There are 12 residues in the CDR3. CDR1 KGHDR and CDR2 SFDVKD come from the germline V gene. The V gene lost 2 bases and the J gene lost 8 bases, with 6 bases spanning the gap.

This sequence joins TRBV18 and TRBJ1-3; D perhaps matches TRBD1 (5 bases). The CDR3 is 16 amino acids. Trimming removed 5 bases at V and 0 bases at J, with 14 bases between. CDR1 and CDR2 from the germline V gene are KGHSH and LQKENI. CDR3 bases: TGTGCCAGCTCAGAGGGGAGGAGCAACTCTGGAAACACCATATATTTT. Translating it yields CASSEGRSNSGNTIYF.

This clonotype appeared many times. The V gene is TRBV20-1, the J gene TRBJ2-7; 8 bases map to TRBD2. The V and J ends lost 4 bases and 7 bases, in that order; junction bases with no gene match: 9. The V gene's germline CDR1 is DFQATT and CDR2 SNEGSKA (reference sequence). This CDR3 spans 13 amino acids. The CDR3 DNA reads TGCAGTGCTACATTAGCGGGGTCTGGGGAGCAGTACTTC. This encodes CSATLAGSGEQYF.

The chain is built from TRBV5-1 and TRBJ1-4; possible D gene TRBD1, 5 bases. The CDR3 totals 14 residues. The V and J ends lost 4 bases and 8 bases respectively, with 15 bases between them. Germline assignment: CDR1 SGHRS and CDR2 YFSETQ. The CDR3 region has the DNA TGCGCCAGCAGCAAAGGGGACGACGCAGAAAAACTGTTTTTT. Its translation: CASSKGDDAEKLFF.

This clonotype was detected only a few times. This could be a read error, since a much larger clone is one nucleotide away. The chain uses TRBV5-6 and TRBJ2-7; 7 nucleotides agree with TRBD1. Trimming cost V 4 bases and J 6 bases; bases outside gene matches: 7. The CDR3 runs 13 residues. Germline CDR1 SGHDT, CDR2 YYEEEE. In DNA, the CDR3 is TGTGCCAGCAGCCCAGACCGGGACAGCGAGCAGTACTTC. Translated: CASSPDRDSEQYF.

This clonotype appeared many times. The CDR3 nucleotides read TGTGCCAGCAGCCAAGGGGGTGGCTACACCTTC. It yields the protein CASSQGGGYTF. The chain employs TRBV3-1 and TRBJ1-2; D gene uncertain. The CDR3 spans 11 residues. CDR1 is LGHDT and CDR2 is YNNKEL in the germline V gene (reference sequence). Trimming shortened V by 1 base and J by 7 bases, and 4 bases separated the two germline ends. Full variable domain (remainder filled in from reference TRBV3-1 and TRBJ1-2): DTAVSQTPKYLVTQMGNDKSIKCEQNLGHDTMYWYKQDSKKFLKIMFSYNNKELIINETVPNRFSPKSPDKAHLNLHINSLELGDSAVYFCASSQGGGYTFGSGTRLTVV.

This clonotype was found many times. The chain combines TRBV20-1 with TRBJ2-1, with TRBD2 matching over 10 bases. Germline V gives CDR1 DFQATT, CDR2 SNEGSKA (reference sequence). The length of the CDR3 is 16 residues. The junction had 6 bases not matched to a gene; V was cut back by 4 bases and J by 0 bases. The CDR3 bases are TGCAGTGCTACTCCTATAGCGGGAGGCTCCTACAATGAGCAGTTCTTC. It translates to CSATPIAGGSYNEQFF.

This clonotype occurred many times. The chain links TRBV18 to TRBJ1-5; D is unclear. Trimming cost V 3 bases and J 0 bases, with 0 bases left between them. This CDR3 has 12 amino acids. Per the germline V gene, CDR1 is KGHSH and CDR2 is LQKENI. CDR3 loop: CASSPSNQPQHF. The CDR3 DNA reads as TGTGCCAGCTCACCTAGCAATCAGCCCCAGCATTTT.